A single T cell receptor (beta chain) is shown here with its context. Its antigen is undetermined. The CDR3 is 11 residues long. Germline CDR1 is SNHLY and CDR2 is FYNNEI. V lost 6 bases, J lost 5 bases, and 7 bases lay in between. The PCR was carried out with 60 Vbeta primers and 13 Jbeta primers. As processed by the authors: The authors later counted about 80 million unique TCR beta chains, roughly 10 million of them shared. TCRdb's copy holds only in-frame clones and misses some; the assay was immunoSEQ multiplex PCR. V, J and clone size are taken as reported in that table, and D and trimming were inferred from the DNA itself. The table includes about 98,000 clones, over 60% detected once. These data come from a study of cytomegalovirus exposure and HLA in healthy donors. Whole-study context: Approximately 85 million unique TCRs from HLA-typed donors made up an early data release.

Study observations and caveats: Researchers reportedly found TCR beta sequences accurately predicted most subjects' HLA-A and HLA-B alleles.

This TCR derives from a human donor in good health. The material sequenced was PBMCs. The chain couples TRBV2 to TRBJ1-1; the D is unclear. The CDR3, as DNA: TGTGCCAGCAGGGACTTTACTGAAGCTTTCTTT. It codes for CASRDFTEAFF.